This T cell receptor beta chain was identified during a study of CD8 T cells in ankylosing spondylitis. TCRdb independently ran MiXCR on the 5' RACE reads; one entry per CDR3 protein. The table lists about 220,000 distinct CDR3 sequences, about 18% of them singletons. Study-wide results and caveats: Within ankylosing spondylitis blood, a TCR beta motif made up of under 10 highly homologous variants appeared to be characteristic.

There are a few counts of this clonotype. Its antigen remains unknown. Trimming took 6 bases from V and 13 from J, leaving 11 bases between them. The CDR3 sequence is 10 residues long. The germline V gene has CDR1 SGHTA and CDR2 FQGNSA. The source of this sequence is a male donor with ankylosing spondylitis. The chain couples TRBV7-2 to TRBJ2-3; weak D call: TRBD2 (5 bases). Sample: blood, either unsorted or a sorted T cell fraction (not recorded which). CDR3 bases: TGTGCCAGCAGACCAGAGGAGGAGTATTTT. This codes for CASRPEEEYF.